The 32 T cell receptor beta chains below come from one sample, sequenced in a study of regulatory T cells in long-lasting Graves disease. Arm-PCR of CDR3 regions and iRepertoire HTBI primers were the basis on which TCR beta libraries were built. TCRdb re-analysed the multiplex PCR reads in MiXCR, keeping a single row per CDR3 protein. The table records 560,000 or so distinct CDR3 sequences, about 16% of them present only once. The time point: newly diagnosed GD, antithyroid drugs for less than 3 months. From PBMCs, RNA was extracted and then used to make the TCR library. The same specimen was also included in a second study, on T cells in Graves' hyperthyroidism and ophthalmopathy.

The sample in question was peripheral blood mononuclear cells (PBMCs), obtained at new diagnosis, from a patient treated with antithyroid drugs. The receptors shown here come from a man aged 18-30 years with Graves disease.

This clonotype turned up a few times. V gene TRBV30 combines with J gene TRBJ2-1, with 7 bases aligning to TRBD2. The V gene's germline CDR1 is GTSNPN and CDR2 SVGIG (reference sequence). This CDR3 is 15 amino acids long. The J segment lost 2 bases and the V segment lost 5 bases, leaving 9 bases of the junction unmatched. CDR3 loop: CAWAVGRTPYNEQFF. In nucleotides, the CDR3 is TGTGCCTGGGCGGTCGGGAGGACCCCCTACAATGAGCAGTTCTTC.

Here the CDR3 DNA reads TGCGCCAGCAGCCAAGAGGGATCAACTAATGAAAAACTGTTTTTT. Amino acids: CASSQEGSTNEKLFF. This chain joins TRBV4-1 and TRBJ1-4; D call uncertain. There are 15 residues in the CDR3. V was shortened by 0 bases and J by 0 bases, with 5 bases between the two germline ends. Germline V lookup: CDR1 MGHRA, CDR2 YSYEKL.

The chain joins TRBV29-1 to TRBJ1-4; TRBD1 matches at 8 bases. The CDR3 has 14 residues. With V trimmed by 7 bases and J by 8 bases, 12 bases remained unmatched. Per the germline V gene, CDR1 is SQVTM and CDR2 is ANQGSEA. The CDR3 DNA follows: TGCAGCGCCTGGACAGGGTATGGCCGAGAAAAACTGTTTTTT. Residues: CSAWTGYGREKLFF.

The chain has TRBV2 and TRBJ1-2, with 8 bases aligning to TRBD1. Looked up from germline, CDR1 is SNHLY and CDR2 is FYNNEI. The J segment lost 4 bases and the V segment lost 6 bases, leaving 19 bases of the junction unmatched. This CDR3 comprises 18 residues. As DNA, the CDR3 is TGTGCCAGCAGATCCATCACCGGGACAGGAAGGTTCGGCTATGGCTACACCTTC. This translates into CASRSITGTGRFGYGYTF.

The chain joins TRBV7-8 to TRBJ1-6, with D possibly TRBD1 on 6 matching bases. The V gene's germline CDR1 is SGHVS and CDR2 FQNEAQ. The CDR3 sequence is 17 residues long. V lost 5 bases and J 8 bases, leaving 22 bases between the germline ends. Written as DNA, the CDR3 is TGTGCCAGCAGCCCCGGGAGGGGGATTCCGTTTGATTCACCCCTCCACTTT. It translates to CASSPGRGIPFDSPLHF.

This clonotype was recorded many times. The genes are TRBV29-1 and TRBJ2-7; a weak D match, TRBD1 (8 bases). Germline CDR1 reads SQVTM; CDR2 reads ANQGSEA. This CDR3 has 13 residues. This CDR3 is CSHTGGQGGEQYF. The CDR3 DNA follows: TGCAGTCACACGGGAGGACAGGGAGGCGAGCAGTACTTC.

This clonotype has more than one count but fewer than ten. The rearrangement uses TRBV30 and TRBJ2-2; D not resolved. Germline loops: CDR1 GTSNPN, CDR2 SVGIG (reference sequence). V was clipped by 2 bases and J by 5 bases, with 12 bases between them. CDR3 length: 14 residues. CDR3 amino acids: CAWSKAIGTGELFF. The DNA for the CDR3 is TGTGCCTGGAGTAAGGCCATTGGGACCGGGGAGCTGTTTTTT.

This clonotype was seen repeatedly, ten times or more. The chain combines TRBV27 with TRBJ2-7; TRBD1 aligns across 10 bases. The V gene end was trimmed by 6 bases and the J gene end by 5 bases; junction bases not matched to a gene: 10. Germline CDR1 is MNHEY and CDR2 is SMNVEV (reference sequence). CDR3 length equals 15 residues. The CDR3 spells CASSPNPTGGHEQYF. For the CDR3, the DNA is TGTGCCAGCAGCCCAAACCCGACAGGGGGCCACGAGCAGTACTTC.

On this clonotype itself: With a much larger clone just one base away, this may be a read error. The CDR3 coding sequence is TGCAGTGCTAGAAACCCGGGGCGGGAGCCCTACGAGCAGTGCTTC. Protein: CSARNPGREPYEQCF. This chain connects TRBV20-1 to TRBJ2-7, with 7 bases identical to TRBD2. The CDR3 runs 15 residues. CDR1 is DFQATT and CDR2 is SNEGSKA in the germline V gene (reference sequence).

This chain joins TRBV5-4 and TRBJ1-1; the D gene is possibly TRBD1 (5 bases). In germline, CDR1 is SGHNT, CDR2 YYREEE (reference sequence). The CDR3 is 13 residues long. Deletions cut 4 bases from V and 11 bases from J, with 18 bases between. The CDR3 DNA sequence: TGTGCCAGCAGCGGGGGGTCCGCGCTTGTTGCTTTCTTT. Its translation is CASSGGSALVAFF.

The sample holds a few counts of this clonotype. The rearrangement joins TRBV20-1 to TRBJ2-1; 11 positions match TRBD2. The CDR3 spans 13 residues. Unmatched junction bases numbered 0, after V lost 2 bases and J lost 6 bases. Germline V CDR1 and CDR2: DFQATT, SNEGSKA (reference sequence). The CDR3 spells CSARTSGGNEQFF. The CDR3 region has the DNA TGCAGTGCTAGAACTAGCGGGGGCAATGAGCAGTTCTTC.

A word on this clonotype: With a much larger clone just one base away, this may be a read error. The chain joins TRBV6-1 to TRBJ2-6; no clear D. In germline, CDR1 is MNHNS, CDR2 SASEGT. The CDR3 has 16 residues. This CDR3 reads CGSSEDSPAGANVLTF. The CDR3 DNA reads TGTGGCAGCAGTGAAGATAGCCCCGCGGGGGCCAACGTCCTGACTTTC.

This clonotype occurred many times. V usage is TRBV12-3 or TRBV12-4 and J usage is TRBJ1-1; 8 positions match TRBD1. This CDR3 is 13 amino acids long. V was pared by 6 bases and J by 4 bases, with 4 bases of the junction left unmatched. CDR3 region: CASSPDRGTEAFF. In DNA form, the CDR3 reads TGTGCCAGCAGCCCAGACAGGGGCACTGAAGCTTTCTTT.

The genes are TRBV20-1 and TRBJ2-7, with 9 bases fitting TRBD2. CDR3 length: 14 amino acids. Germline assignment: CDR1 DFQATT and CDR2 SNEGSKA (reference sequence). With V trimmed by 6 bases and J by 4 bases, 10 bases remained unmatched. CDR3 in DNA: TGCAGTGCCAGTCCCATAGCGGGAGATTACGAGCAGTACTTC. Protein product: CSASPIAGDYEQYF.

The rearrangement joins TRBV3-1 to TRBJ1-1; tentative D call: TRBD1 (5 bases). The V gene lost 1 base and the J gene lost 5 bases, with 11 bases spanning the gap. This CDR3 is built from 14 residues. Germline values: CDR1 LGHDT, CDR2 YNNKEL (reference sequence). CDR3 loop: CASSQVGEGTEAFF. The CDR3 coding sequence is TGTGCCAGCAGCCAAGTGGGGGAAGGAACTGAAGCTTTCTTT.

As regards this clonotype: The junction differs from germline at one of its ends, possibly a read error. The chain has TRBV9 and TRBJ1-2; 8 positions match TRBD1. This CDR3 region has 16 residues. The V gene's germline CDR1 is SGDLS and CDR2 YYNGEE. CDR3 amino acids: CASSVESRARGHGYAF. CDR3 DNA sequence: TGTGCCAGCAGCGTAGAATCCCGCGCCAGGGGGCATGGCTACGCCTTC. The full variable domain, with the rest looked up from reference TRBV9 and TRBJ1-2, is DSGVTQTPKHLITATGQRVTLRCSPRSGDLSVYWYQQSLDQGLQFLIQYYNGEERAKGNILERFSAQQFPDLHSELNLSSLELGDSALYFCASSVESRARGHGYAFGSGTRLTVV.

This clonotype was found many times. The chain has TRBV12-3 or TRBV12-4 and TRBJ1-1; no clear D. Trimming pared 3 bases from V and 4 bases from J, leaving 24 bases between. The CDR3 totals 18 residues. The CDR3 sequence is CASSFRTPLRQDLTEAFF. In DNA, the CDR3 is TGTGCCAGCAGTTTTCGGACCCCCCTGCGTCAAGACCTCACTGAAGCTTTCTTT.

This clonotype was observed at least ten times. The rearrangement links TRBV3-1 to TRBJ2-7, with D hard to call. Trimming stripped 0 bases from V and 3 bases from J, with 9 bases between. The length of the CDR3 is 14 residues. From germline, CDR1 is LGHDT and CDR2 YNNKEL (reference sequence). The CDR3 DNA sequence: TGTGCCAGCAGCCAAGATAACCACCGCTACGAGCAGTACTTC. It specifies CASSQDNHRYEQYF.

This clonotype was found a few times. This chain connects TRBV4-2 to TRBJ2-1; D may match TRBD1 or TRBD2 (5 bases each). This CDR3 has 15 amino acids. V was trimmed by 1 base and J by 12 bases, leaving 19 bases between them. Per the germline V gene, CDR1 is LGHNA and CDR2 is YNFKEQ. CDR3 sequence: CASSQVGTTGRGQFF. CDR3 sequence (DNA): TGTGCCAGCAGCCAAGTCGGGACGACGGGCCGGGGGCAGTTCTTC.

CDR3 residues: CASRSGKNTGELFF. The CDR3 DNA reads TGTGCCAGCAGATCCGGGAAAAACACCGGGGAGCTGTTTTTT. This chain joins TRBV28 and TRBJ2-2; TRBD2 might be the D (5 bases). The germline V and J ends were trimmed by 6 bases and 2 bases, with 10 bases remaining between them. This CDR3 has 14 residues. Germline lookup yields CDR1 MDHEN and CDR2 SYDVKM. Complete variable domain (other parts from reference TRBV28 and TRBJ2-2): DVKVTQSSRYLVKRTGEKVFLECVQDMDHENMFWYRQDPGLGLRLIYFSYDVKMKEKGDIPEGYSVSREKKERFSLILESASTNQTSMYLCASRSGKNTGELFFGEGSRLTVL.

This clonotype was counted many times. The chain uses TRBV5-1 and TRBJ2-7; no clear D. The CDR3 has 14 residues. Trimming took off 0 bases at V and 1 base at J, with 8 bases between the two ends. CDR1 is SGHRS, CDR2 YFSETQ, per germline. The CDR3 DNA reads TGCGCCAGCAGCTTGGCTGACGAATCCTACGAGCAGTACTTC. Its protein is CASSLADESYEQYF. The complete variable domain, with remaining parts taken from reference TRBV5-1 and TRBJ2-7, reads KAGVTQTPRYLIKTRGQQVTLSCSPISGHRSVSWYQQTPGQGLQFLFEYFSETQRNKGNFPGRFSGRQFSNSRSEMNVSTLELGDSALYLCASSLADESYEQYFGPGTRLTVT.

This clonotype was seen only a few times. CDR3 amino acids: CASSSPEKQFF. CDR3 DNA sequence: TGTGCCAGCAGTTCCCCGGAAAAGCAGTTCTTC. The chain is built from TRBV6-2 or TRBV6-3 and TRBJ2-1; D remains ambiguous. V dropped 4 bases and J dropped 11 bases, with 9 bases sitting between them. Germline V lookup: CDR1 MNHEY, CDR2 SVGEGT. The CDR3 is 11 residues long.

At least ten counts were recorded for this clonotype. The rearrangement uses TRBV10-1 and TRBJ2-5, with D hard to call. Looked up from germline, CDR1 is WNHNN and CDR2 is SYGVQD (reference sequence). The CDR3 covers 13 residues. V was pared by 11 bases and J by 2 bases, with 15 bases between. The CDR3 here is CASFGPAQETQYF. The CDR3, as DNA: TGCGCCTCCTTTGGGCCGGCACAAGAGACCCAGTACTTC.

This clonotype occurred many times. The rearrangement links TRBV27 to TRBJ2-3; D remains ambiguous. V was shortened by 8 bases and J by 2 bases, with 14 bases between the two germline ends. Per the germline V gene, CDR1 is MNHEY and CDR2 is SMNVEV (reference sequence). The CDR3 spans 14 residues. Here the CDR3 DNA reads TGTGCCAGCCTTAAAAAACCCGTCACAGATACGCAGTATTTT. Translation: CASLKKPVTDTQYF.

There are many counts of this clonotype. The chain combines TRBV24-1 with TRBJ1-1; D may be TRBD1 (6 bases). The CDR3 covers 14 residues. V was clipped by 5 bases and J by 4 bases, with 13 bases between them. Germline CDR1 is KGHDR and CDR2 is SFDVKD. The CDR3 region has the DNA TGTGCCACCAGTGCCCCGGACAGCTCCACTGAAGCTTTCTTT. This gives the protein CATSAPDSSTEAFF.

The chain joins TRBV5-1 to TRBJ2-1, with 14 nucleotides matching TRBD2. The J segment lost 1 base and the V segment lost 2 bases, leaving 5 bases of the junction unmatched. The germline V gene encodes CDR1 SGHRS and CDR2 YFSETQ. The CDR3 contains 18 residues. The CDR3 region is CASSFRLAGGSSYNEQFF. CDR3 bases: TGCGCCAGCAGCTTCCGACTAGCGGGAGGGTCGTCCTACAATGAGCAGTTCTTC.

The DNA for the CDR3 is TGTGCCAGCACGGATACAGGGGACTCCAATGAGCAGTTCTTC. As protein: CASTDTGDSNEQFF. This chain connects TRBV9 to TRBJ2-1; TRBD1 is a possible D gene (7 bases). The CDR3 has 14 amino acids. Germline CDR1 is SGDLS and CDR2 is YYNGEE. V was clipped by 6 bases and J by 6 bases, with 16 bases between them. Using reference TRBV9 and TRBJ2-1 for the parts outside the CDR3, the full variable domain is DSGVTQTPKHLITATGQRVTLRCSPRSGDLSVYWYQQSLDQGLQFLIQYYNGEERAKGNILERFSAQQFPDLHSELNLSSLELGDSALYFCASTDTGDSNEQFFGPGTRLTVL.

At least ten counts were recorded for this clonotype. The chain couples TRBV12-3 or TRBV12-4 to TRBJ2-1; tentatively, D is TRBD2 (5 bases). This CDR3 has 15 residues. V was clipped by 6 bases and J by 0 bases, with 12 bases between them. CDR3 coding DNA: TGTGCCAGCAGCTTGGCCGGACTCTCCTACAATGAGCAGTTCTTC. Amino acid sequence: CASSLAGLSYNEQFF.

V gene TRBV19 combines with J gene TRBJ2-7; no firm D call. The CDR3 has 14 amino acids. The V and J ends lost 1 base and 1 base respectively, with 8 bases between them. CDR1 and CDR2 from the germline V gene are LNHDA and SQIVND (reference sequence). In DNA form, the CDR3 reads TGTGCCAGTAGTATAGTTGGTCGATCCTACGAGCAGTACTTC. Encoded protein: CASSIVGRSYEQYF.

This clonotype was seen repeatedly, ten times or more. The chain couples TRBV3-1 to TRBJ1-1, with 11 bases aligning to TRBD1. The V segment lost 4 bases and the J segment 5 bases; nucleotides outside the gene matches: 6. Per the germline V gene, CDR1 is LGHDT and CDR2 is YNNKEL (reference sequence). There are 15 residues in the CDR3. For the CDR3, the DNA is TGTGCCAGCAGCCCTCCGGGACAGGGGGGGACTGAAGCTTTCTTT. Amino acids: CASSPPGQGGTEAFF.

The gene calls are TRBV7-9 and TRBJ2-7; D gene uncertain. The CDR3 has 13 amino acids. Germline lookup yields CDR1 SEHNR and CDR2 FQNEAQ (reference sequence). The germline V and J ends were trimmed by 6 bases and 4 bases, with 13 bases remaining between them. CDR3 residues: CASRVRLGYEQYF. In DNA form, the CDR3 reads TGTGCCAGCAGGGTGAGGTTGGGGTACGAGCAGTACTTC.

The chain couples TRBV5-1 to TRBJ2-2; D possibly uses TRBD1 or TRBD2 (5 bases each). Germline V gene lookup returns CDR1 SGHRS and CDR2 YFSETQ. The V and J ends lost 4 bases and 4 bases respectively, with 23 bases between them. The CDR3 is 18 amino acids. The CDR3 nucleotides are TGCGCCAGCAGCACAATCCGGGGCCCCCTAAGGGGCACCGGGGAGCTGTTTTTT. Translating it yields CASSTIRGPLRGTGELFF. The entire variable domain, with the rest obtained from reference TRBV5-1 and TRBJ2-2, is as follows: KAGVTQTPRYLIKTRGQQVTLSCSPISGHRSVSWYQQTPGQGLQFLFEYFSETQRNKGNFPGRFSGRQFSNSRSEMNVSTLELGDSALYLCASSTIRGPLRGTGELFFGEGSRLTVL.